The clone carrying this T cell receptor (beta chain) came up once. Its target is not known. PCR employed 60 Vbeta and 13 Jbeta primers. Repertoires were generated with immunoSEQ multiplex PCR, while TCRdb's copy carries only in-frame clones and drops some. The data hold approximately 150,000 clones, with about 82% observed a single time. These data are taken from a study of cytomegalovirus exposure and HLA in healthy donors. Study-level points and caveats: In a later analysis, DRB1 alleles had the most associated TCRs; HLA-C alleles the fewest. On later analysis, the bulk of CMV-associated TCR beta chains appeared to be HLA-restricted. Among TCR beta chains, those listed as cytomegalovirus-associated numbered over 150. Available immune exposure information covered CMV serostatus only.

The specimen was PBMCs. The source is a young woman in good health and CMV-seropositive.

This CDR3 reads CASSLVWQVNTEAFF. The DNA for the CDR3 is TGTGCCAGCAGCTTAGTCTGGCAGGTGAACACTGAAGCTTTCTTT. This chain joins TRBV7-2 and TRBJ1-1, with D unclear. The CDR3 extends over 15 amino acids. Germline CDR1 is SGHTA and CDR2 is FQGNSA. With 1 base removed from V and 0 bases from J, the gap between germline ends came to 9 bases.